The 21 T cell receptor beta chains reported below all come from one sample, sequenced in a study of shared clonotypes between healthy human individuals. The protocol was immunoSEQ multiplex PCR, while the TCRdb copy is restricted to in-frame clones and leaves out a portion. The sample consists of some 1,100,000 clones, around 82% of them appearing once. The sequenced material came from memory CD4+ T cells from PBMCs. Subset noted: CD45RA-negative fraction. These receptors all come from a man aged 18 to 35 in good health. Some clones in this sample may be carry-over from other donors' samples.

The J gene is TRBJ1-1, the V gene TRBV9, with a tentative D call TRBD1 (5 bases). The CDR3 covers 13 residues. V was trimmed by 3 bases and J by 2 bases, leaving 8 bases between them. The germline V gene encodes CDR1 SGDLS and CDR2 YYNGEE. The CDR3 DNA reads TGTGCCAGCAGCGGACAGTTTAACACTGAAGCTTTCTTT. The encoded protein is CASSGQFNTEAFF. The full variable domain, in which reference TRBV9 and TRBJ1-1 provide the parts outside the CDR3, is DSGVTQTPKHLITATGQRVTLRCSPRSGDLSVYWYQQSLDQGLQFLIQYYNGEERAKGNILERFSAQQFPDLHSELNLSSLELGDSALYFCASSGQFNTEAFFGQGTRLTVV.

CDR3 sequence reads: CASSYSTGTYEQYF. In DNA, the CDR3 is TGTGCCAGCAGTTACTCGACCGGTACCTACGAGCAGTACTTC. The V call is TRBV6-6, the J call TRBJ2-7; no reliable D call. Germline CDR1 and CDR2: MNHNY and SVGAGI (reference sequence). V gave up 0 bases and J gave up 2 bases, with 8 bases separating them. The CDR3 runs to 14 residues.

This clone was found a few times. V gene TRBV14 combines with J gene TRBJ1-2, with D possibly matching TRBD1 (6 bases). The germline V gene has CDR1 SGHDN and CDR2 FVKESK. The V end was cut by 6 bases, the J end by 8 bases, with 16 bases between. This CDR3 contains 13 residues. CDR3 sequence (DNA): TGTGCCAGCAGTCAAACAGGGTTGGGAGGCTACACCTTC. Protein product: CASSQTGLGGYTF.

CDR3 amino acids: CASSDVAGAYYGYTF. CDR3 in DNA: TGTGCCAGCAGTGACGTGGCTGGGGCTTACTATGGCTACACCTTC. The V and J genes are TRBV6-4 and TRBJ1-2; the D gene is possibly TRBD1 (5 bases). CDR3 length equals 15 residues. V was shortened by 2 bases and J by 3 bases, with 13 bases between the two germline ends. Per the germline V gene, CDR1 is MRHNA and CDR2 is SNTAGT.

The chain joins TRBV19 to TRBJ2-1; either TRBD1 or TRBD2 may fit D (6 bases each). In germline, CDR1 is LNHDA, CDR2 SQIVND (reference sequence). The CDR3 has 14 residues. The V end was cut by 1 base, the J end by 7 bases, with 11 bases between. As DNA, the CDR3 is TGTGCCAGTAGTATAGGAGGGGGGAGAAATGAGCAGTTCTTC. Protein product: CASSIGGGRNEQFF.

J is TRBJ2-2 and V is TRBV29-1; a weak D match, TRBD2 (6 bases). The CDR3 totals 14 residues. Deletions cut 7 bases from V and 7 bases from J, with 19 bases between. Germline CDR1 SQVTM, CDR2 ANQGSEA. The CDR3, as DNA: TGCAGCGGCCGGGCAAACACCGGGGGCGGGGAGCTGTTTTTT. The encoded protein is CSGRANTGGGELFF.

The CDR3 region is CASSVQGNEQFF. The CDR3 bases are TGTGCCAGCAGCGTACAGGGGAATGAGCAGTTCTTC. The chain employs TRBV9 and TRBJ2-1, with D possibly being TRBD1 (6 bases). The germline V gene has CDR1 SGDLS and CDR2 YYNGEE. This CDR3 spans 12 amino acids. V gave up 1 base and J gave up 7 bases, with 6 bases separating them. Using reference TRBV9 and TRBJ2-1 for the parts outside the CDR3, the full variable domain is DSGVTQTPKHLITATGQRVTLRCSPRSGDLSVYWYQQSLDQGLQFLIQYYNGEERAKGNILERFSAQQFPDLHSELNLSSLELGDSALYFCASSVQGNEQFFGPGTRLTVL.

This clone was seen a single time. The rearrangement joins TRBV7-2 to TRBJ2-1; 7 bases are a match to TRBD2. Germline CDR1 reads SGHTA; CDR2 reads FQGNSA. This CDR3 spans 13 amino acids. With 7 bases clipped from V and 0 bases from J, the junction kept 0 bases outside the gene matches. The CDR3 DNA reads as TGTGCCAGCAAGCGGGGCTCCTACAATGAGCAGTTCTTC. Translated, it gives CASKRGSYNEQFF. The variable domain in full, with the rest retrieved from reference TRBV7-2 and TRBJ2-1, is GAGVSQSPSNKVTEKGKDVELRCDPISGHTALYWYRQSLGQGLEFLIYFQGNSAPDKSGLPSDRFSAERTGGSVSTLTIQRTQQEDSAVYLCASKRGSYNEQFFGPGTRLTVL.

The sample holds one count of this clone. This sequence joins TRBV5-4 and TRBJ2-3, with D possibly matching TRBD2 (6 bases). This CDR3 contains 15 residues. V lost 0 bases and J lost 3, with 11 bases in between. CDR1 and CDR2 (germline): SGHNT, YYREEE (reference sequence). The CDR3, as DNA: TGTGCCAGCAGCTTGGTGGACGGGGGAACAGATACGCAGTATTTT. It is translated as CASSLVDGGTDTQYF.

This clone has more than one count but fewer than ten. The chain joins TRBV12-5 to TRBJ2-7, with D tentatively TRBD1 (6 bases). CDR3 length: 16 residues. With 9 bases removed from V and 0 bases from J, the gap between germline ends came to 21 bases. Germline V CDR1 and CDR2: LGHNT, FRNRAP. The DNA of the CDR3 is TGTGCTAGCGCCCCGGGACACTTGTTAAGCTCCTACGAGCAGTACTTC. Translation gives CASAPGHLLSSYEQYF.

About this clone itself: The same CDR3 also results from other DNA sequences found in this sample. The rearrangement uses TRBV18 and TRBJ2-5, with D uncertain. Germline V gives CDR1 KGHSH, CDR2 LQKENI. V gave up 3 bases and J gave up 2 bases, with 4 bases separating them. This CDR3 region has 12 residues. In DNA, the CDR3 is TGTGCCAGCTCACCCCAGCAAGAGACCCAGTACTTC. This gives the protein CASSPQQETQYF. The whole variable domain, filled in from reference TRBV18 and TRBJ2-5, reads NAGVMQNPRHLVRRRGQEARLRCSPMKGHSHVYWYRQLPEEGLKFMVYLQKENIIDESGMPKERFSAEFPKEGPSILRIQQVVRGDSAAYFCASSPQQETQYFGPGTRLLVL.

This clone was seen a handful of times. The rearrangement links TRBV5-6 to TRBJ2-1; 9 bases match TRBD2. The CDR3 totals 16 residues. Trimming removed 3 bases from V and 1 base from J; junction bases left unmatched: 5. Germline V gene data show CDR1 as SGHDT and CDR2 as YYEEEE. The CDR3 bases are TGTGCCAGCAGCTCCTCCAGCGGGAGGTCCTACAATGAGCAGTTCTTC. Translated, it gives CASSSSSGRSYNEQFF.

The chain is built from TRBV28 and TRBJ1-1; D is unresolved. This CDR3 is built from 12 residues. CDR1 is MDHEN and CDR2 is SYDVKM in the germline V gene. Trimming left V 7 bases short and J 3 bases short, with 9 bases between. CDR3 region: CASIAPYTEAFF. The CDR3 DNA is TGTGCCAGCATAGCCCCATACACTGAAGCTTTCTTT.

This chain links TRBV28 with TRBJ1-3; 8 nucleotides match TRBD1. This CDR3 contains 18 residues. The ends lost 6 bases at V and 0 bases at J; junction bases unmatched: 13. The germline CDR1 and CDR2 sequences are MDHEN and SYDVKM. The CDR3 loop reads CASSQGGTGPFSGNTIYF. The CDR3 DNA is TGTGCCAGCAGCCAAGGAGGGACAGGACCCTTCTCTGGAAACACCATATATTTT.

This chain joins TRBV6-1 and TRBJ1-2, with D possibly TRBD1 on 6 matching bases. Trimming left V 5 bases short and J 4 bases short, with 17 bases between. The CDR3 loop spans 15 amino acids. CDR1 and CDR2 from the germline V gene are MNHNS and SASEGT. The CDR3: CASSSLGGRGYGYTF. In nucleotides, the CDR3 is TGTGCCAGCAGTTCCCTGGGGGGGCGCGGCTATGGCTACACCTTC.

Concerning this clone: A much larger clone differs from this one at a single base, so this may be a read error. Other DNA sequences from this sample encode an identical CDR3 as well. This chain uses TRBV7-9 with TRBJ1-5; weak D call: TRBD1 (5 bases). V was clipped by 1 base and J by 5 bases, with 6 bases between them. The CDR3 loop spans 13 amino acids. Per the germline V gene, CDR1 is SEHNR and CDR2 is FQNEAQ (reference sequence). CDR3 in amino acids: CASSLGGDQPQHF. CDR3 in DNA: TGTGCCAGCAGCTTAGGAGGGGATCAGCCCCAGCATTTT.

This chain joins TRBV5-1 and TRBJ2-2; D is unresolved. This CDR3 spans 16 amino acids. V gave up 0 bases and J gave up 3 bases, with 12 bases separating them. The V gene's germline CDR1 is SGHRS and CDR2 YFSETQ. The CDR3 nucleotides are TGCGCCAGCAGCTTGGTGGGTGGGCGCGACACCGGGGAGCTGTTTTTT. Translated: CASSLVGGRDTGELFF.

V usage is TRBV29-1 and J usage is TRBJ2-3; TRBD2 is a possible D gene (7 bases). Trimming removed 4 bases at V and 2 bases at J, with 13 bases between. Per germline, CDR1 SQVTM and CDR2 ANQGSEA. The CDR3 length is 14 residues. The CDR3 DNA reads as TGCAGCGTTGTTCGGGGGGCACCCACAGATACGCAGTATTTT. Protein: CSVVRGAPTDTQYF.

The DNA for the CDR3 is TGTGCCAGTAGTCCGACAGGGCTTCTAAATACGCAGTATTTT. Translation gives CASSPTGLLNTQYF. The rearrangement links TRBV19 to TRBJ2-3; 7 nucleotides match TRBD1. This CDR3 contains 14 residues. Germline V gene data show CDR1 as LNHDA and CDR2 as SQIVND (reference sequence). Germline trimming cut 5 bases from V and 7 bases from J; bases unmatched to any gene: 9.

Only a few counts were recorded for this clone. The rearrangement links TRBV4-2 to TRBJ2-4, with TRBD2 identical over 7 bases. Germline loops: CDR1 LGHNA, CDR2 YNFKEQ. Trimming removed 0 bases from V and 5 bases from J; junction bases left unmatched: 7. This CDR3 spans 16 amino acids. CDR3 DNA: TGTGCCAGCAGCCAAGAAAGTAGCGGGCCCCAAAACATTCAGTACTTC. Its translation: CASSQESSGPQNIQYF.

This chain connects TRBV7-2 to TRBJ1-1, with D hard to call. V was pared by 1 base and J by 8 bases, with 8 bases between. Germline CDR1 is SGHTA and CDR2 is FQGNSA. The CDR3 has 12 residues. DNA of the CDR3: TGTGCCAGCAGCTTAGTTGCGAGGGAAGCTTTCTTT. It is translated as CASSLVAREAFF.